The T cell receptor beta chain under discussion was sequenced for a study of human T cells and chemical hapten exposure. One entry per CDR3 protein results from TCRdb running MiXCR on the RACE reads. The profile shows 300,000 to 450,000 distinct CDR3 sequences, 5.5% of them singletons. Time point: pre-sensitization, week 0. This sample's treatment: therapeutic diphenylcyclopropenone sensitization with weekly scalp DPC. The CDR3 has 16 residues. Looked up from germline, CDR1 is ENHRY and CDR2 is SYGVKD. The V and J ends lost 0 bases and 0 bases respectively, with 8 bases between them. This clonotype was detected a few times.

The chain has TRBV10-3 and TRBJ2-2; D remains ambiguous. Material: whole blood, obtained in connection with sensitization to the hapten diphenylcyclopropenone (DPC). This clonotype was obtained from a woman younger than 30 with alopecia areata. Some clones in this sample may be carry-over from other donors' samples. The CDR3, as DNA: TGTGCCATCAGTGAGTCGTACGAGTCGAACACCGGGGAGCTGTTTTTT. Its protein product is CAISESYESNTGELFF.